The next 4 T cell receptor beta chains were all read from a single sample in a study of T cells in Graves' hyperthyroidism and ophthalmopathy. Amplified TCR beta CDR3 regions derived from RNA transcripts. An initial round of RT-PCR targeting the TCR CDR3 relied on the HTBI primer set. MiXCR was run by TCRdb on the multiplex PCR reads, yielding one entry per CDR3 protein. Among about 250,000 distinct CDR3 sequences listed, approximately 21% were seen once. Sequenced: blood. These receptors all stem from a young man with Graves' ophthalmopathy.

This clonotype was observed a few times. This rearrangement joins TRBV28 to TRBJ1-6; maybe TRBD1 (5 bases). This CDR3 region has 16 residues. Trimming removed 8 bases at V and 5 bases at J, with 19 bases between. The germline V gene has CDR1 MDHEN and CDR2 SYDVKM. CDR3 amino acids: CASQASPGRDNSPLHF. The CDR3 DNA reads as TGTGCCAGCCAAGCATCCCCAGGGCGGGATAATTCACCCCTCCACTTT.

This clonotype was observed many times. This chain joins TRBV18 and TRBJ1-1, with D hard to call. This CDR3 is built from 14 residues. Trimming left V 7 bases short and J 1 base short, with 13 bases between. Germline V gives CDR1 KGHSH, CDR2 LQKENI. CDR3 sequence: CASLKIGPNTEAFF. CDR3 coding DNA: TGTGCCAGCTTGAAAATAGGGCCGAACACTGAAGCTTTCTTT.

This clonotype came up many times. The chain couples TRBV24-1 to TRBJ2-3, with 12 nucleotides matching TRBD2. The CDR3 length is 18 residues. CDR1 KGHDR and CDR2 SFDVKD come from the germline V gene. V shed 1 base and J 0 bases; nucleotides not matched to a gene: 4. The CDR3 loop is CATSDFGLAGISTDTQYF. The CDR3 nucleotides are TGTGCCACCAGTGATTTCGGACTAGCGGGGATTAGCACAGATACGCAGTATTTT.

This clonotype was counted ten times or more. The genes are TRBV28 and TRBJ2-7, with TRBD2 matching 7 bases. Germline values: CDR1 MDHEN, CDR2 SYDVKM. The CDR3 extends over 17 amino acids. V shed 4 bases, J shed 2 bases, and the junction held 14 bases outside the gene matches. The DNA of the CDR3 is TGTGCCAGCAGTTACCCCTCCGCGGGAGTCTCCACCTACGAGCAGTACTTC. Residues: CASSYPSAGVSTYEQYF. The full variable domain, with the rest looked up from reference TRBV28 and TRBJ2-7, is DVKVTQSSRYLVKRTGEKVFLECVQDMDHENMFWYRQDPGLGLRLIYFSYDVKMKEKGDIPEGYSVSREKKERFSLILESASTNQTSMYLCASSYPSAGVSTYEQYFGPGTRLTVT.